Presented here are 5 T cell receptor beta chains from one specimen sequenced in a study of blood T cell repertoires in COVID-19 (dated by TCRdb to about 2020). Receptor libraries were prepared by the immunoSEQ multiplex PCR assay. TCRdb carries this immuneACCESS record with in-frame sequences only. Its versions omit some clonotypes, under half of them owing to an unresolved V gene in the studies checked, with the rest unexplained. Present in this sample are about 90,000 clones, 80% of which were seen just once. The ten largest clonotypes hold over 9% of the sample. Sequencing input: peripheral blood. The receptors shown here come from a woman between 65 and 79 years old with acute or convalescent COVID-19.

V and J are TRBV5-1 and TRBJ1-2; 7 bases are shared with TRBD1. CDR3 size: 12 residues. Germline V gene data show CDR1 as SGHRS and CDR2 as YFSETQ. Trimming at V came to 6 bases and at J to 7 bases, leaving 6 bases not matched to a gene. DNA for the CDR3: TGCGCCAGCATCGACAGGGTGGGTGGCTACACCTTC. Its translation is CASIDRVGGYTF.

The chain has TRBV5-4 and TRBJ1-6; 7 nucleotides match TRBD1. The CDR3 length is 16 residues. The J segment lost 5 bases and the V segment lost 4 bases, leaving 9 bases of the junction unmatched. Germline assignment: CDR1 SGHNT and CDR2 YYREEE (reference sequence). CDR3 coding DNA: TGTGCCAGCAGCCGGGGACAGACCGTCAATAATTCACCCCTCCACTTT. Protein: CASSRGQTVNNSPLHF. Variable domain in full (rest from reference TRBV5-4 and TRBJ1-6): ETGVTQSPTHLIKTRGQQVTLRCSSQSGHNTVSWYQQALGQGPQFIFQYYREEENGRGNFPPRFSGLQFPNYSSELNVNALELDDSALYLCASSRGQTVNNSPLHFGNGTRLTVT.

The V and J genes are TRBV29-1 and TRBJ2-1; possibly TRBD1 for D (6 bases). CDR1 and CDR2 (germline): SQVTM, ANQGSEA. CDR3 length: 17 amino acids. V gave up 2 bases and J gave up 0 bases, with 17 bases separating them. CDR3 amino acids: CSVESPRDKASYNEQFF. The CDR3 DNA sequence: TGCAGCGTTGAATCGCCCCGGGACAAAGCCTCCTACAATGAGCAGTTCTTC.

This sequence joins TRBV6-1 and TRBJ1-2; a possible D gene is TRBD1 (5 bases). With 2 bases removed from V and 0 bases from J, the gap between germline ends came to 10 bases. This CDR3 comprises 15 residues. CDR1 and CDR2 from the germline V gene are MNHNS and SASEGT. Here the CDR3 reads CASSELTTANYGYTF. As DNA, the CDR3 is TGTGCCAGCAGTGAACTGACGACAGCTAACTATGGCTACACCTTC.

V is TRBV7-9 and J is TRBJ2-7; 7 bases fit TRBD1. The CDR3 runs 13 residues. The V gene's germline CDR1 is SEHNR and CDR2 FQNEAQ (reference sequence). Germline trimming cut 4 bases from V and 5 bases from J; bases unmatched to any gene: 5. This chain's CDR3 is CASSSTGIDEQYF. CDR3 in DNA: TGTGCCAGCAGCTCGACAGGGATCGACGAGCAGTACTTC.